Following are 27 T cell receptor beta chains from one sample sequenced in a study of blood T cell repertoires in COVID-19. TCRdb keeps only in-frame clones here, not all; method: immunoSEQ multiplex PCR. The repertoire holds about 260,000 clones, with around 87% as singletons. The sample taken for sequencing was peripheral blood. The source is a woman between 45 and 60 years old with acute or convalescent COVID-19.

This chain connects TRBV7-2 to TRBJ1-4; 9 bases are shared with TRBD1. The CDR3 has 15 amino acids. Germline V gene data show CDR1 as SGHTA and CDR2 as FQGNSA. With V trimmed by 5 bases and J by 4 bases, 5 bases remained unmatched. The CDR3 DNA sequence: TGTGCCAGCAGCCCACAGGGGGCGGGTAATGAAAAACTGTTTTTT. As protein: CASSPQGAGNEKLFF.

The sample holds one count of this clone. The J gene is TRBJ2-1, the V gene TRBV6-2 or TRBV6-3, with D perhaps matching TRBD1 (5 bases). Per germline, CDR1 MNHEY and CDR2 SVGEGT. Trimming left V 6 bases short and J 7 bases short, with 19 bases between. The CDR3 length is 15 residues. The chain's CDR3 is CASSPDTSLANEQFF. The CDR3 coding sequence is TGTGCCAGCAGCCCGGACACTTCTCTGGCGAATGAGCAGTTCTTC.

V and J are TRBV30 and TRBJ1-4, with 9 bases matching TRBD1. Germline CDR1 and CDR2: GTSNPN and SVGIG (reference sequence). Trimming at V came to 1 base and at J to 8 bases, leaving 11 bases not matched to a gene. The CDR3 has 16 residues. DNA of the CDR3: TGTGCCTGGAGTGCTCCGGGACAGGGTTGGAACGAAAAACTGTTTTTT. Residues: CAWSAPGQGWNEKLFF.

This clone was detected once. V and J are TRBV29-1 and TRBJ1-1; D is perhaps TRBD1 (6 bases). Between the trimmed V and J ends, which lost 6 bases and 5 bases, there was a span of 13 bases. This CDR3 has 12 residues. CDR1 is SQVTM, CDR2 ANQGSEA, per germline. CDR3 loop: CSVDNRETEAFF. In DNA form, the CDR3 reads TGCAGCGTCGATAACAGGGAAACTGAAGCTTTCTTT.

V gene TRBV7-2 combines with J gene TRBJ2-3, with D maybe TRBD2 (5 bases). The CDR3 sequence is 13 residues long. V dropped 2 bases and J dropped 4 bases, with 7 bases sitting between them. Germline V gene sequence: CDR1 SGHTA, CDR2 FQGNSA. Here the CDR3 reads CASSLTRSDTQYF. The CDR3 bases are TGTGCCAGCAGCTTAACTAGATCAGATACGCAGTATTTT.

The chain uses TRBV18 and TRBJ2-2; D ambiguous. Per germline, CDR1 KGHSH and CDR2 LQKENI. This CDR3 has 13 amino acids. The V and J ends lost 6 bases and 2 bases respectively, with 7 bases between them. The CDR3, as DNA: TGTGCCAGCTCGCCTAGAAACACCGGGGAGCTGTTTTTT. This codes for CASSPRNTGELFF. The complete variable domain, with remaining parts taken from reference TRBV18 and TRBJ2-2, reads NAGVMQNPRHLVRRRGQEARLRCSPMKGHSHVYWYRQLPEEGLKFMVYLQKENIIDESGMPKERFSAEFPKEGPSILRIQQVVRGDSAAYFCASSPRNTGELFFGEGSRLTVL.

This clone was detected a few times. This chain uses TRBV27 with TRBJ1-2; D possibly corresponds to TRBD1 (6 bases). Germline assignment: CDR1 MNHEY and CDR2 SMNVEV (reference sequence). The CDR3 loop spans 14 amino acids. Deletions cut 3 bases from V and 8 bases from J, with 16 bases between. DNA of the CDR3: TGTGCCAGCAGTTTCACGGCAGGGGCAAGGGGCTACACCTTC. This codes for CASSFTAGARGYTF.

The V call is TRBV6-2 or TRBV6-3, the J call TRBJ2-7; the match to TRBD2 covers 8 bases. The CDR3 runs 12 residues. CDR1 and CDR2 (germline): MNHEY, SVGEGT. With 6 bases clipped from V and 7 bases from J, the junction kept 5 bases outside the gene matches. This CDR3 reads CASSGLASEQYF. The CDR3 nucleotides read TGTGCCAGCAGCGGACTAGCTAGTGAGCAGTACTTC.

This chain joins TRBV19 and TRBJ2-1, with D possibly TRBD2 on 5 matching bases. Germline lookup yields CDR1 LNHDA and CDR2 SQIVND (reference sequence). V was cut by 5 bases and J by 3 bases, with 11 bases left in between. CDR3 length: 14 residues. CDR3 amino acids: CASSVSGFYNEQFF. CDR3 coding DNA: TGTGCCAGTAGTGTTTCGGGATTCTACAATGAGCAGTTCTTC.

This chain uses TRBV9 with TRBJ1-2; 9 nucleotides agree with TRBD1. Germline CDR1 and CDR2: SGDLS and YYNGEE. This CDR3 spans 15 amino acids. The junction had 7 bases not matched to a gene; V was cut back by 3 bases and J by 4 bases. Written as DNA, the CDR3 is TGTGCCAGCAGCGAGGGGACAGGGAGGGTCTATGGCTACACCTTC. Its protein product is CASSEGTGRVYGYTF.

The V call is TRBV7-8, the J call TRBJ1-2; D remains ambiguous. CDR3 length: 12 amino acids. Trimming took 5 bases from V and 10 from J, leaving 14 bases between them. Germline CDR1 and CDR2: SGHVS and FQNEAQ. The CDR3 bases are TGTGCCAGCAGCCAAGGAGAAACCCTCTACACCTTC. As protein: CASSQGETLYTF.

The V gene is TRBV19, the J gene TRBJ2-3; possible D gene TRBD1, 6 bases. V was clipped by 6 bases and J by 3 bases, with 13 bases between them. This CDR3 spans 14 amino acids. Germline V gene data show CDR1 as LNHDA and CDR2 as SQIVND (reference sequence). CDR3 amino acids: CASSPRGRTDTQYF. CDR3 DNA sequence: TGTGCCAGTAGCCCCAGGGGAAGGACAGATACGCAGTATTTT.

The chain recombines TRBV7-9 with TRBJ1-1; the D is unclear. Per the germline V gene, CDR1 is SEHNR and CDR2 is FQNEAQ (reference sequence). V gave up 6 bases and J gave up 7 bases, with 15 bases separating them. The CDR3 consists of 13 residues. The CDR3 sequence: CASSHLGSIEAFF. As DNA, the CDR3 is TGTGCCAGCAGTCATCTCGGGTCTATTGAAGCTTTCTTT.

The rearrangement joins TRBV2 to TRBJ1-4; TRBD1 agrees at 10 bases. The V gene's germline CDR1 is SNHLY and CDR2 FYNNEI. The CDR3 loop spans 15 amino acids. Trimming at V came to 6 bases and at J to 0 bases, leaving 1 base not matched to a gene. The CDR3 spells CASSGQGATNEKLFF. CDR3 DNA: TGTGCCAGCAGCGGACAGGGGGCAACTAATGAAAAACTGTTTTTT. Variable domain in full (rest from reference TRBV2 and TRBJ1-4): EPEVTQTPSHQVTQMGQEVILRCVPISNHLYFYWYRQILGQKVEFLVSFYNNEISEKSEIFDDQFSVERPDGSNFTLKIRSTKLEDSAMYFCASSGQGATNEKLFFGSGTQLSVL.

The V call is TRBV27, the J call TRBJ2-7, with a possible D match to TRBD1 (6 bases). V gave up 2 bases and J gave up 9 bases, with 14 bases separating them. This CDR3 is built from 13 residues. Germline V lookup: CDR1 MNHEY, CDR2 SMNVEV (reference sequence). CDR3 loop: CASSLKGWGRQYF. In nucleotides, the CDR3 is TGTGCCAGCAGTTTAAAGGGGTGGGGGCGGCAGTACTTC.

The table lists this clone with a count of one. The chain employs TRBV5-8 and TRBJ2-5, with D hard to call. The germline V gene encodes CDR1 SGHTS and CDR2 YDEGEE. This CDR3 has 14 amino acids. V lost 2 bases, J lost 4 bases, and 12 bases lay in between. DNA of the CDR3: TGTGCCAGCAGCTTATTATCATGGCTAGAGACCCAGTACTTC. This encodes CASSLLSWLETQYF.

The CDR3 DNA is TGTGCCAGCAGTACTATAAGAGACAGCTACGAGCAGTACTTC. The encoded protein is CASSTIRDSYEQYF. V is TRBV6-2 or TRBV6-3 and J is TRBJ2-7; maybe TRBD1 (5 bases). CDR1 is MNHEY and CDR2 is SVGEGT in the germline V gene. This CDR3 comprises 14 residues. The germline V and J ends were trimmed by 5 bases and 3 bases, with 14 bases remaining between them.

V and J are TRBV7-9 and TRBJ2-2; D is perhaps TRBD1 (5 bases). V shed 0 bases and J shed 1 base, with 9 bases lying between them. Germline CDR1 is SEHNR and CDR2 is FQNEAQ (reference sequence). The CDR3 is 16 residues long. CDR3 in amino acids: CASSLARTRNTGELFF. The CDR3 DNA reads TGTGCCAGCAGCTTAGCACGGACAAGGAACACCGGGGAGCTGTTTTTT.

V is TRBV3-1 (or the pseudogene TRBV3-2) and J is TRBJ2-7; 7 bases agree with TRBD1. The V gene end was trimmed by 0 bases and the J gene end by 0 bases; junction bases not matched to a gene: 5. CDR3 length: 16 residues. Looked up from germline, CDR1 is LGHDT and CDR2 is YNNKEL (reference sequence). The CDR3 DNA reads as TGTGCCAGCAGCCAAGAGAGGGGGACAGACTCCTACGAGCAGTACTTC. Its protein product is CASSQERGTDSYEQYF.

This rearrangement joins TRBV27 to TRBJ2-5; 11 bases agree with TRBD2. There are 19 residues in the CDR3. The germline CDR1 and CDR2 sequences are MNHEY and SMNVEV (reference sequence). With V trimmed by 1 base and J by 4 bases, 14 bases remained unmatched. The CDR3 is CASSLLYYPTSGKGETQYF. The CDR3, as DNA: TGTGCCAGCAGTTTATTATACTACCCGACTAGCGGGAAGGGAGAGACCCAGTACTTC.

The chain has TRBV7-3 and TRBJ2-7; TRBD2 matches at 12 bases. Trimming removed 2 bases from V and 8 bases from J; junction bases left unmatched: 7. Germline CDR1 reads SGHTA; CDR2 reads FQGTGA. This CDR3 spans 15 amino acids. CDR3 protein: CASSLGTSGPTQQYF. In DNA form, the CDR3 reads TGTGCCAGCAGCTTAGGGACTAGCGGGCCGACCCAGCAGTACTTC.

V usage is TRBV2 and J usage is TRBJ2-7; TRBD2 agrees at 7 bases. The germline CDR1 and CDR2 sequences are SNHLY and FYNNEI. The V and J ends lost 8 bases and 2 bases, in that order; junction bases with no gene match: 12. This CDR3 comprises 15 residues. CDR3 in DNA: TGTGCCAGCGTCGGTGCTAGCGGATCCCCCTACGAGCAGTACTTC. Protein: CASVGASGSPYEQYF. The whole variable domain, remainder taken from reference TRBV2 and TRBJ2-7, is EPEVTQTPSHQVTQMGQEVILRCVPISNHLYFYWYRQILGQKVEFLVSFYNNEISEKSEIFDDQFSVERPDGSNFTLKIRSTKLEDSAMYFCASVGASGSPYEQYFGPGTRLTVT.

This chain connects TRBV29-1 to TRBJ2-1; TRBD1 matches 7 bases. V lost 4 bases, J lost 4 bases, and 13 bases stayed unmatched. CDR3 length: 16 residues. Germline values: CDR1 SQVTM, CDR2 ANQGSEA. The CDR3 DNA follows: TGCAGCGTTGTTGGTTGGTTGGGACAGAATTACAATGAGCAGTTCTTC. It translates to CSVVGWLGQNYNEQFF.

The DNA for the CDR3 is TGTGCCATCAGTGTGGGGGCCTTAGTTAACGAGCAGTACTTC. Translating gives CAISVGALVNEQYF. The chain is built from TRBV10-3 and TRBJ2-7, with D perhaps TRBD1 (6 bases). Between the trimmed V and J ends, which lost 4 bases and 5 bases, there was a span of 15 bases. The CDR3 is 14 amino acids. Germline-derived CDR1 and CDR2 are ENHRY and SYGVKD.

The V call is TRBV6-2 or TRBV6-3, the J call TRBJ2-7; 9 bases line up with TRBD2. This CDR3 is 15 amino acids long. CDR1 is MNHEY, CDR2 SVGEGT, per germline. The junction had 7 bases not matched to a gene; V was cut back by 1 base and J by 6 bases. CDR3 residues: CASSYFSGSYSEQYF. The CDR3 DNA follows: TGTGCCAGCAGTTACTTTAGCGGGAGTTACTCCGAGCAGTACTTC.

The rearrangement joins TRBV4-1 to TRBJ2-2; the D is unclear. CDR1 and CDR2 from the germline V gene are MGHRA and YSYEKL. Trimming removed 6 bases at V and 7 bases at J, with 9 bases between. The CDR3 has 12 residues. CDR3: CASSLTGGELFF. The DNA for the CDR3 is TGCGCCAGCAGTCTTACGGGCGGGGAGCTGTTTTTT.

The CDR3 coding sequence is TGTGCCAGCAGGGGAATTTCAGGGGGCACTGAAGCTTTCTTT. Its translation is CASRGISGGTEAFF. This chain connects TRBV2 to TRBJ1-1; 7 bases align to TRBD1. V trimming: 6 bases; J trimming: 4 bases; junction bases outside the gene matches: 8. This CDR3 is 14 amino acids long. CDR1 is SNHLY and CDR2 is FYNNEI in the germline V gene.